This paragraph reports one T cell receptor beta chain. The target antigen is unknown. CDR1 and CDR2 (germline): SGHRS, YFSETQ. The CDR3 runs to 14 residues. The trim removed 3 bases at V and 3 bases at J, leaving 6 bases unmatched. The sample providers were healthy Caucasian people from Russia, aged about 6 to 100. The entry originates in a study of blood T cells in healthy people across ages. General study points: Since the PBMCs were unsorted, naive and antigen-experienced cells could not be conclusively compared. TCR beta diversity correlated strongly with naive T cell percentage.

A second PCR, run for roughly 7 to 11 cycles, used a sample-barcoded 5' primer plus a J-beta primer mix. Every molecule of cDNA carried a tag from a template-switch adaptor with 12 random nucleotides. TCRdb processed the 5' RACE reads anew with MiXCR; each CDR3 protein has one entry. In the table there are around 970,000 distinct CDR3 sequences, just over 50% of which are singletons. The sequence derives from a woman aged 55-70 years in good health. V and J are TRBV5-1 and TRBJ2-7; the match to TRBD2 covers 7 bases. Sequences were obtained from blood. The CDR3 nucleotides read TGCGCCAGCAGCTACGCTACGGGAGGCTACGAGCAGTACTTC. Amino acid sequence: CASSYATGGYEQYF.